This TCR beta chain was documented in a study of CD8 T cells in Susac syndrome (dated by TCRdb to the late 2010s). Notes on the research overall: The study used repertoire sequencing to test whether antigen drove CD8+ T cell activation and differentiation in Susac syndrome.

The paper as a whole reports these results and caveats: The number of individuals in the TCR sequencing and HLA analysis was acknowledged as relatively small.

To note about this clonotype: The clone's antigen remains unknown. Base qualities are not at hand, and no much larger clone is one base apart.

RNA was extracted using the RNeasy kit, and roughly 0.45 to 1 microgram was reverse transcribed with random hexamers. TCR beta CDR3 regions were amplified with the immunoSEQ multiplex PCR assay covering 54 Vbeta and 13 Jbeta segments. PCR amplification bias was corrected using a synthetic template baseline for primer optimization and computational correction. The authors' analysis ran thus. Reads were annotated to V, D and J genes according to IMGT and were analyzed with immunoSEQ Analyzer, with only productive sequences retained. Clonality was computed as one minus Shannon entropy normalized by log2 of the number of productive unique sequences. For each patient and control, public and private clones were evaluated within the 100 most prevalent clones. Susac-specific clones were defined as absent from healthy and MS cohorts, around 1,000 published viral clones and other ImmuneACCESS disease sequences. The public reads were run again by TCRdb, first through fastp at Q25 and then through MiXCR, and only productive beta chains were kept. For every CDR3 protein sequence, its rows merge into one entry that carries the most common genes and DNA. These V and J calls originate from TCRdb's pipeline instead of the authors' own analysis. The sample table contains roughly 200,000 distinct CDR3 sequences; only one count was recorded for roughly 92% of them. The top ten clonotypes cover about 0.1% of the sample.

The CDR3 contains 15 residues, cysteine and phenylalanine counted. Just CDR3 DNA is preserved here, 45 bases in frame from base 1. V is cut back by 3 bases and J by 2 bases, with 1 base in the junction unmatched. The germline V gene sets CDR1 to SGHRS and CDR2 to YFSETQ. High-throughput TCR beta sequencing profiled peripheral blood CD8+ and CD4+ T cells from healthy donors, Susac syndrome patients and multiple sclerosis patients. Healthy donors were age- and sex-matched controls. Bulk CD8+ and CD4+ T cells were purified by magnetic negative isolation, while CD8+ TEMRA cells were enriched using FACS. Blood was collected in EDTA tubes and processed within 24 hours, with PBMCs isolated through density gradient centrifugation. PBMCs intended for TCR sequencing were cryopreserved in liquid nitrogen and were subsequently thawed in a 37 degrees C water bath. The sorted or isolated CD4+, CD8+ and CD8+ TEMRA cells had a purity of 90% or higher.

Material: CD4+ T cells from PBMCs. The TCR originated in a human donor in good health. The chain was built from TRBV5-1 and TRBJ2-3, and 12 junction bases match TRBD1. The CDR3 region: CASSWDRGLTDTQYF. The DNA sequence is TGCGCCAGCAGCTGGGACAGGGGGCTCACAGATACGCAGTATTTT. Beyond the CDR3, the reference TRBV5-1 and TRBJ2-3 genes provide the residues; the full variable domain reads: KAGVTQTPRYLIKTRGQQVTLSCSPISGHRSVSWYQQTPGQGLQFLFEYFSETQRNKGNFPGRFSGRQFSNSRSEMNVSTLELGDSALYLCASSWDRGLTDTQYFGPGTRLTVL.